These 30 T cell receptor beta chains share one sample of origin, sequenced in a study of blood T cell repertoires in COVID-19. Clones were sequenced by immunoSEQ multiplex PCR, and TCRdb holds only the in-frame ones, with some missing. This sample has some 130,000 clones, with about 89% found just once. Sequences were obtained from peripheral blood. The receptor source for this set is a man aged 60-69 years with COVID-19, enrolled during active disease.

The chain is built from TRBV6-1 and TRBJ1-6; the match to TRBD1 covers 7 bases. The J segment lost 0 bases and the V segment lost 2 bases, leaving 10 bases of the junction unmatched. There are 19 residues in the CDR3. The V gene's germline CDR1 is MNHNS and CDR2 SASEGT. Here the CDR3 reads CASSESETGISSYNSPLHF. CDR3 nucleotide sequence: TGTGCCAGCAGTGAATCAGAGACAGGGATTAGCTCCTATAATTCACCCCTCCACTTT.

This chain uses TRBV7-2 with TRBJ1-1; the match to TRBD1 covers 7 bases. This CDR3 region has 16 residues. Trimming cost V 4 bases and J 6 bases; bases outside gene matches: 14. The germline V gene encodes CDR1 SGHTA and CDR2 FQGNSA. The CDR3 bases are TGTGCCAGCAGCTCTGGTCCCGACAGGGTATTACCTGAAGCTTTCTTT. Its translation is CASSSGPDRVLPEAFF.

The rearrangement links TRBV12-3 or TRBV12-4 to TRBJ2-5; 7 nucleotides agree with TRBD2. V dropped 5 bases and J dropped 0; count of bases not matched to a gene: 0. The CDR3 runs 13 residues. The CDR3 sequence is CASSRGDQETQYF. Written as DNA, the CDR3 is TGTGCCAGCAGTCGGGGGGACCAAGAGACCCAGTACTTC.

The rearrangement joins TRBV5-8 to TRBJ2-5, with 9 nucleotides matching TRBD1. The CDR3 contains 15 residues. The V and J ends lost 0 bases and 2 bases, in that order; junction bases with no gene match: 2. Germline V gene sequence: CDR1 SGHTS, CDR2 YDEGEE. The CDR3 region has the DNA TGTGCCAGCAGCTTGGGACAGGGGGAACAAGAGACCCAGTACTTC. Protein: CASSLGQGEQETQYF.

This clone has a handful of counts. V gene TRBV11-2 combines with J gene TRBJ2-7; perhaps TRBD2 as D (7 bases). This CDR3 contains 15 residues. Trimming removed 5 bases from V and 0 bases from J, with 14 bases in between. Per germline, CDR1 SGHAT and CDR2 FQNNGV. CDR3 sequence reads: CASSRQRGHSYEQYF. DNA of the CDR3: TGTGCCAGCAGCCGTCAGCGGGGACACTCCTACGAGCAGTACTTC.

The chain recombines TRBV30 with TRBJ1-3, with D perhaps TRBD1 (6 bases). This CDR3 contains 16 residues. Germline V lookup: CDR1 GTSNPN, CDR2 SVGIG (reference sequence). V was clipped by 5 bases and J by 0 bases, with 17 bases between them. The CDR3 is CAWLGSGATSGNTIYF. The CDR3 DNA is TGTGCCTGGTTAGGCTCAGGGGCGACCTCTGGAAACACCATATATTTT.

The chain couples TRBV3-1 (or the pseudogene TRBV3-2) to TRBJ1-3; maybe TRBD1 (5 bases). V gave up 5 bases and J gave up 2 bases, with 19 bases separating them. Germline CDR1 LGHDT, CDR2 YNNKEL (reference sequence). The CDR3 is 17 amino acids. The CDR3 loop reads CASSNWDEGGTGNTIYF. The DNA of the CDR3 is TGTGCCAGCAGCAACTGGGACGAGGGAGGCACTGGAAACACCATATATTTT.

This chain links TRBV6-5 with TRBJ1-6; possibly TRBD1 for D (5 bases). CDR3 length: 14 amino acids. Germline V CDR1 and CDR2: MNHEY, SVGAGI. Trimming shortened V by 6 bases and J by 1 base, and 7 bases separated the two germline ends. The CDR3 sequence: CASRRGSYNSPLHF. DNA for the CDR3: TGTGCCAGCAGGCGGGGGTCCTATAATTCACCCCTCCACTTT.

The gene calls are TRBV3-1 (or the pseudogene TRBV3-2) and TRBJ1-1; 9 bases are shared with TRBD1. Losses at the gene ends were 4 bases for V and 4 bases for J; bases not matched to a gene: 7. The CDR3 is 15 amino acids. The germline CDR1 and CDR2 sequences are LGHDT and YNNKEL (reference sequence). CDR3 region: CASSPGTGLVTEAFF. CDR3 nucleotides: TGTGCCAGCAGCCCCGGGACAGGGCTGGTCACTGAAGCTTTCTTT.

Of note for this clone: In the same sample, other DNA sequences code for this CDR3. The rearrangement joins TRBV9 to TRBJ2-2; TRBD1 is a possible D gene (5 bases). Deletions cut 2 bases from V and 4 bases from J, with 9 bases between. The CDR3 loop spans 14 amino acids. From germline, CDR1 is SGDLS and CDR2 YYNGEE. CDR3 nucleotide sequence: TGTGCCAGCAGCGTCCTAGACAGCACCGGGGAGCTGTTTTTT. This codes for CASSVLDSTGELFF.

The chain carries TRBV7-8 and TRBJ2-1, with D perhaps matching TRBD1 (5 bases). CDR1 and CDR2 from the germline V gene are SGHVS and FQNEAQ. This CDR3 contains 12 residues. Trimming took off 5 bases at V and 13 bases at J, with 15 bases between the two ends. The CDR3 sequence: CASSPQDSRQFF. The CDR3 nucleotides are TGTGCCAGCAGCCCACAGGATTCACGACAGTTCTTC.

This clone was counted between two and nine times. CDR3 in amino acids: CASTQGDTGELFF. CDR3 sequence (DNA): TGTGCCAGCACCCAGGGGGACACCGGGGAGCTGTTTTTT. The chain combines TRBV6-6 with TRBJ2-2, with 7 nucleotides matching TRBD1. CDR3 length: 13 amino acids. The V and J ends lost 7 bases and 3 bases, in that order; junction bases with no gene match: 2. Germline V gene lookup returns CDR1 MNHNY and CDR2 SVGAGI (reference sequence).

The chain combines TRBV5-1 with TRBJ1-2, with TRBD1 as a possible D gene (5 bases). V was shortened by 0 bases and J by 5 bases, with 11 bases between the two germline ends. CDR1 SGHRS and CDR2 YFSETQ come from the germline V gene. The CDR3 consists of 14 residues. The CDR3 sequence is CASSLEGTQYGYTF. The CDR3 coding sequence is TGCGCCAGCAGCTTGGAAGGGACTCAATATGGCTACACCTTC. The full variable domain, in which reference TRBV5-1 and TRBJ1-2 provide the parts outside the CDR3, is KAGVTQTPRYLIKTRGQQVTLSCSPISGHRSVSWYQQTPGQGLQFLFEYFSETQRNKGNFPGRFSGRQFSNSRSEMNVSTLELGDSALYLCASSLEGTQYGYTFGSGTRLTVV.

The rearrangement joins TRBV3-1 (or the pseudogene TRBV3-2) to TRBJ2-5; 7 nucleotides match TRBD1. Looked up from germline, CDR1 is LGHDT and CDR2 is YNNKEL (reference sequence). This CDR3 comprises 14 residues. With V trimmed by 7 bases and J by 1 base, 6 bases remained unmatched. Here the CDR3 reads CASKDRALQETQYF. In DNA, the CDR3 is TGTGCCAGCAAAGACAGGGCCCTCCAAGAGACCCAGTACTTC.

J is TRBJ2-7 and V is TRBV10-1; 14 bases line up with TRBD2. CDR3 length: 18 residues. After removal of 0 bases from V and 0 bases from J, the junction contained 4 bases not matched to a gene. The germline V gene encodes CDR1 WNHNN and CDR2 SYGVQD (reference sequence). The chain's CDR3 is CASSESRTSGGSSYEQYF. CDR3 coding DNA: TGCGCCAGCAGTGAGTCGAGGACTAGCGGGGGGTCCTCCTACGAGCAGTACTTC.

J is TRBJ1-3 and V is TRBV3-1 (or the pseudogene TRBV3-2); TRBD1 matches 7 bases. The V gene end was trimmed by 3 bases and the J gene end by 7 bases; junction bases not matched to a gene: 6. The CDR3 has 14 residues. Germline V gene lookup returns CDR1 LGHDT and CDR2 YNNKEL (reference sequence). CDR3 nucleotide sequence: TGTGCCAGCAGCCATGGACAGGAGGTCAACACCATATATTTT. Translation: CASSHGQEVNTIYF.

This chain links TRBV2 with TRBJ2-7, with 7 bases aligning to TRBD1. The germline CDR1 and CDR2 sequences are SNHLY and FYNNEI. The CDR3 consists of 12 residues. V lost 8 bases, J lost 3 bases, and 4 bases stayed unmatched. CDR3 DNA: TGTGCCAGCTCCGGGACAGTCTACGAGCAGTACTTC. Protein product: CASSGTVYEQYF.

The chain employs TRBV7-6 and TRBJ2-7; 11 bases match TRBD2. Trimming at V came to 7 bases and at J to 2 bases, leaving 7 bases not matched to a gene. In germline, CDR1 is SGHVS, CDR2 FNYEAQ. This CDR3 comprises 15 residues. The CDR3 region is CASTDLSGGAYEQYF. The CDR3 DNA is TGTGCCAGCACCGACCTTAGCGGGGGGGCCTACGAGCAGTACTTC.

This clone was counted a few times. The chain couples TRBV29-1 to TRBJ2-7; D perhaps matches TRBD2 (6 bases). Germline V gene sequence: CDR1 SQVTM, CDR2 ANQGSEA. V lost 7 bases, J lost 0 bases, and 13 bases lay in between. This CDR3 is 13 amino acids long. The CDR3 region is CSARRVDSYEQYF. In DNA form, the CDR3 reads TGCAGCGCCAGGAGGGTAGACTCCTACGAGCAGTACTTC.

The chain links TRBV25-1 to TRBJ1-4; D remains unclear. The length of the CDR3 is 14 residues. Per the germline V gene, CDR1 is MGHDK and CDR2 is SYGVNS. Trimming removed 5 bases at V and 5 bases at J, with 12 bases between. The CDR3 sequence: CASSITAGNEKLFF. CDR3 DNA sequence: TGTGCCAGCAGTATAACGGCAGGAAATGAAAAACTGTTTTTT.

The genes are TRBV7-2 and TRBJ2-3; tentative D call: TRBD1 (8 bases). This CDR3 is built from 15 residues. Germline V gene data show CDR1 as SGHTA and CDR2 as FQGNSA. V lost 0 bases, J lost 3 bases, and 10 bases lay in between. CDR3: CASSLAQGGTDTQYF. In DNA form, the CDR3 reads TGTGCCAGCAGCTTAGCACAGGGGGGGACAGATACGCAGTATTTT.

V is TRBV2 and J is TRBJ1-1; D might be TRBD1 (5 bases). This CDR3 has 15 amino acids. Trimming left V 3 bases short and J 0 bases short, with 11 bases between. Germline CDR1 SNHLY, CDR2 FYNNEI. This CDR3 is CASSELTVMNTEAFF. Written as DNA, the CDR3 is TGTGCCAGCAGTGAGCTGACAGTCATGAACACTGAAGCTTTCTTT.

The chain has TRBV9 and TRBJ1-3; D uncertain. The V and J ends lost 4 bases and 0 bases respectively, with 11 bases between them. Germline V gives CDR1 SGDLS, CDR2 YYNGEE. The CDR3 sequence is 15 residues long. Here the CDR3 DNA reads TGTGCCAGCAGCCCCCGAGGGCTCTCTGGAAACACCATATATTTT. It encodes CASSPRGLSGNTIYF.

The chain employs TRBV11-3 and TRBJ2-1; 10 nucleotides line up with TRBD1. Trimming removed 2 bases from V and 6 bases from J; junction bases left unmatched: 7. The V gene's germline CDR1 is SGHNT and CDR2 YENEEA. The CDR3 covers 16 residues. CDR3 sequence reads: CASSLSGQGTGNEQFF. The CDR3, as DNA: TGTGCCAGCAGCTTATCGGGACAGGGGACGGGCAATGAGCAGTTCTTC. Looking up the rest from reference TRBV11-3 and TRBJ2-1 gives the full variable domain: EAGVVQSPRYKIIEKKQPVAFWCNPISGHNTLYWYLQNLGQGPELLIRYENEEAVDDSQLPKDRFSAERLKGVDSTLKIQPAELGDSAVYLCASSLSGQGTGNEQFFGPGTRLTVL.

This chain links TRBV19 with TRBJ1-2; possibly TRBD1 for D (5 bases). This CDR3 comprises 15 residues. Trimming cost V 0 bases and J 4 bases, with 12 bases left between them. From germline, CDR1 is LNHDA and CDR2 SQIVND (reference sequence). The CDR3 coding sequence is TGTGCCAGTAGTATAGACTCCGCAGGGTCCTATGGCTACACCTTC. It yields the protein CASSIDSAGSYGYTF.

The CDR3 reads CASRTTGGGETQYF. CDR3 nucleotide sequence: TGCGCCAGCAGAACGACAGGAGGAGGCGAGACCCAGTACTTC. This chain connects TRBV5-1 to TRBJ2-5, with TRBD1 as a possible D gene (6 bases). The CDR3 loop spans 14 amino acids. Germline V gene lookup returns CDR1 SGHRS and CDR2 YFSETQ. The V end was cut by 5 bases, the J end by 5 bases, with 16 bases between.

This clone was seen a single time. The chain recombines TRBV28 with TRBJ2-2; D may be TRBD2 (5 bases). V was shortened by 11 bases and J by 5 bases, with 18 bases between the two germline ends. The germline CDR1 and CDR2 sequences are MDHEN and SYDVKM. The CDR3 covers 14 residues. This CDR3 reads CAAKGALITGELFF. Written as DNA, the CDR3 is TGTGCCGCCAAGGGAGCCCTAATAACCGGGGAGCTGTTTTTT.

The chain employs TRBV7-9 and TRBJ2-3; tentative D call: TRBD2 (7 bases). Germline CDR1 SEHNR, CDR2 FQNEAQ (reference sequence). This CDR3 has 17 amino acids. V was pared by 5 bases and J by 0 bases, with 18 bases between. Here the CDR3 reads CASSQRRGGTSTDTQYF. The CDR3 region has the DNA TGTGCCAGCAGCCAACGTAGGGGGGGGACAAGCACAGATACGCAGTATTTT.

The gene calls are TRBV19 and TRBJ1-2; maybe TRBD1 (6 bases). V was clipped by 6 bases and J by 0 bases, with 14 bases between them. The CDR3 is made up of 15 amino acids. Germline V gives CDR1 LNHDA, CDR2 SQIVND (reference sequence). CDR3 sequence: CASSNLDSPNYGYTF. The CDR3 DNA follows: TGTGCCAGTAGCAACTTGGACAGCCCTAACTATGGCTACACCTTC.

V and J are TRBV5-4 and TRBJ2-7; TRBD1 might be the D (5 bases). The V end was cut by 5 bases, the J end by 7 bases, with 19 bases between. The CDR3 sequence is 14 residues long. The germline V gene has CDR1 SGHNT and CDR2 YYREEE (reference sequence). CDR3 sequence: CASSDLDGPGEQYF. CDR3 nucleotides: TGTGCCAGCAGTGATCTGGACGGGCCAGGGGAGCAGTACTTC. The whole variable domain, filled in from reference TRBV5-4 and TRBJ2-7, reads ETGVTQSPTHLIKTRGQQVTLRCSSQSGHNTVSWYQQALGQGPQFIFQYYREEENGRGNFPPRFSGLQFPNYSSELNVNALELDDSALYLCASSDLDGPGEQYFGPGTRLTVT.